Below, 14 T cell receptor beta chains from the same sample are listed, as sequenced in a study of shared clonotypes between healthy human individuals. The assay was immunoSEQ multiplex PCR, and TCRdb's table has in-frame clones only and misses some. Here the sample spans a few million clones, 85% to 95% being singletons. CD45RO negativity and positive selection for CCR7 defined naive CD8 cells, a population that excluded terminally differentiated effector memory CD45RA+ cells. The sequencing input was naive CD8+ T cells from PBMCs. These receptors were collected from a man between 18 and 29 years old in good health. Some clones in this sample may be carry-over from other donors' samples.

This clone was seen once. This sequence joins TRBV4-1 and TRBJ2-1; 8 bases are a match to TRBD2. CDR3 length equals 18 residues. From germline, CDR1 is MGHRA and CDR2 YSYEKL. Trimming at V came to 1 base and at J to 4 bases, leaving 12 bases not matched to a gene. The CDR3 bases are TGCGCCAGCAGCCAAGGGTATAACACGGGACTAGGGTACAATGAGCAGTTCTTC. Translating gives CASSQGYNTGLGYNEQFF.

This chain connects TRBV7-7 to TRBJ2-2; TRBD2 aligns across 9 bases. This CDR3 has 16 residues. The germline V gene encodes CDR1 SSHAT and CDR2 FNYEAQ (reference sequence). V dropped 5 bases and J dropped 6; count of bases not matched to a gene: 10. CDR3 DNA: TGTGCCAGCAGCCCCCAAGTAGCGGGGGTCCCCGGGGAGCTGTTTTTT. Amino acid sequence: CASSPQVAGVPGELFF.

The rearrangement uses TRBV5-1 and TRBJ2-7; TRBD2 aligns across 9 bases. This CDR3 is built from 17 residues. Germline V gene lookup returns CDR1 SGHRS and CDR2 YFSETQ. Trimming took 0 bases from V and 5 from J; bases not matched to a gene: 12. CDR3: CASSLDSWREGLNEQYF. DNA of the CDR3: TGCGCCAGCAGCTTGGATTCATGGCGGGAGGGCCTCAACGAGCAGTACTTC.

V is TRBV7-6 and J is TRBJ2-7, with D maybe TRBD2 (8 bases). V was cut by 4 bases and J by 2 bases, with 18 bases left in between. Germline values: CDR1 SGHVS, CDR2 FNYEAQ. CDR3 length equals 16 residues. The CDR3 bases are TGTGCCAGCAGCTCCACCAGGGGGACTAGTCCCTACGAGCAGTACTTC. Its translation: CASSSTRGTSPYEQYF. The full variable domain, with the rest looked up from reference TRBV7-6 and TRBJ2-7, is GAGVSQSPRYKVTKRGQDVALRCDPISGHVSLYWYRQALGQGPEFLTYFNYEAQQDKSGLPNDRFSAERPEGSISTLTIQRTEQRDSAMYRCASSSTRGTSPYEQYFGPGTRLTVT.

V usage is TRBV10-3 and J usage is TRBJ2-2; 8 bases are shared with TRBD1. V was pared by 3 bases and J by 1 base, with 13 bases of the junction left unmatched. CDR3 length equals 19 residues. Germline V CDR1 and CDR2: ENHRY, SYGVKD. CDR3 region: CAISDPLDRGKLNTGELFF. Here the CDR3 DNA reads TGTGCCATCAGTGACCCCTTAGACAGGGGAAAATTGAACACCGGGGAGCTGTTTTTT.

J is TRBJ2-7 and V is TRBV4-1, with 10 bases identical to TRBD2. Germline V gene lookup returns CDR1 MGHRA and CDR2 YSYEKL. The CDR3 has 16 amino acids. V shed 4 bases, J shed 6 bases, and the junction held 12 bases outside the gene matches. The CDR3 spells CASSLFPGLASGEQYF. For the CDR3, the DNA is TGCGCCAGCAGCCTATTCCCGGGACTAGCGAGCGGCGAGCAGTACTTC.

With regard to this clone: Other DNA sequences of this sample code for an identical CDR3. The chain employs TRBV30 and TRBJ2-3, with D possibly TRBD2 on 5 matching bases. The CDR3 is 14 amino acids. Trimming stripped 2 bases from V and 0 bases from J, with 9 bases between. CDR1 GTSNPN and CDR2 SVGIG come from the germline V gene (reference sequence). This CDR3 reads CAWSYSGSTDTQYF. CDR3 DNA sequence: TGTGCCTGGAGTTACAGCGGTAGCACAGATACGCAGTATTTT.

The chain joins TRBV27 to TRBJ1-4, with D possibly matching TRBD1 (5 bases). The CDR3 runs 13 residues. The germline CDR1 and CDR2 sequences are MNHEY and SMNVEV (reference sequence). V lost 3 bases and J 7 bases, leaving 9 bases between the germline ends. The CDR3 DNA sequence: TGTGCCAGCAGTTTGTGGGGCGGTGAAAAACTGTTTTTT. Protein product: CASSLWGGEKLFF.

The chain links TRBV5-5 to TRBJ1-1; D is unclear. The V gene lost 1 base and the J gene lost 3 bases, with 7 bases spanning the gap. The germline V gene encodes CDR1 SGHKS and CDR2 YYEKEE (reference sequence). The CDR3 loop spans 13 amino acids. The CDR3 DNA follows: TGTGCCAGCAGCTTGTGGTGGGACACTGAAGCTTTCTTT. This codes for CASSLWWDTEAFF.

The chain links TRBV7-9 to TRBJ2-1; D unresolved. V was shortened by 3 bases and J by 0 bases, with 6 bases between the two germline ends. Germline values: CDR1 SEHNR, CDR2 FQNEAQ (reference sequence). This CDR3 spans 14 amino acids. CDR3 in amino acids: CASSFTVSYNEQFF. The CDR3 DNA follows: TGTGCCAGCAGCTTTACAGTCTCCTACAATGAGCAGTTCTTC. The full variable domain, its missing parts supplied by reference TRBV7-9 and TRBJ2-1, is DTGVSQNPRHKITKRGQNVTFRCDPISEHNRLYWYRQTLGQGPEFLTYFQNEAQLEKSRLLSDRFSAERPKGSFSTLEIQRTEQGDSAMYLCASSFTVSYNEQFFGPGTRLTVL.

Notes on this clone: The sample contains more than one DNA sequence encoding this CDR3. The J gene is TRBJ2-7, the V gene TRBV29-1; 7 bases line up with TRBD1. CDR1 is SQVTM and CDR2 is ANQGSEA in the germline V gene. There are 11 residues in the CDR3. V dropped 7 bases and J dropped 2; count of bases not matched to a gene: 2. This chain's CDR3 is CSARGTYEQYF. The CDR3 nucleotides are TGCAGCGCCAGGGGGACCTACGAGCAGTACTTC.

This clone was found once. The chain carries TRBV27 and TRBJ1-1; D ambiguous. This CDR3 is 15 amino acids long. The V end was cut by 6 bases, the J end by 4 bases, with 18 bases between. Per germline, CDR1 MNHEY and CDR2 SMNVEV (reference sequence). This CDR3 reads CASSPSLLLVTEAFF. The CDR3 coding sequence is TGTGCCAGCAGCCCCTCGCTTCTTCTGGTCACTGAAGCTTTCTTT.

Turning to this clone: Other DNA sequences in this specimen translate into the identical CDR3. The chain joins TRBV19 to TRBJ1-2; D not certain. Trimming removed 3 bases at V and 4 bases at J, with 9 bases between. CDR1 and CDR2 from the germline V gene are LNHDA and SQIVND (reference sequence). The CDR3 spans 13 residues. CDR3 bases: TGTGCCAGTAGTATCAGGACGGGCTATGGCTACACCTTC. Its protein product is CASSIRTGYGYTF.

In this sample, this clone turned up once. The chain carries TRBV25-1 and TRBJ2-7; D possibly corresponds to TRBD1 (6 bases). CDR1 and CDR2 from the germline V gene are MGHDK and SYGVNS. This CDR3 is built from 16 residues. Trimming took 2 bases from V and 2 from J, leaving 16 bases between them. Here the CDR3 DNA reads TGTGCCAGCAGTGAAGGCATAGGGGGACCTACCTACGAGCAGTACTTC. Its translation: CASSEGIGGPTYEQYF.